The 32 T cell receptor beta chains presented below share a single source sample, sequenced in a study of T cell responses to AZD1222 COVID-19 vaccine. TCRdb keeps only in-frame clones here, not all; method: immunoSEQ multiplex PCR. This table holds 53,000 or so clones, more than 80% found once. This sample comprised peripheral blood, obtained on day 0 of MenACWY control vaccination. Receptor source: an adult in good health.

V is TRBV2 and J is TRBJ1-5, with unresolved D. The CDR3 length is 13 residues. Germline lookup yields CDR1 SNHLY and CDR2 FYNNEI. V was trimmed by 6 bases and J by 3 bases, leaving 9 bases between them. The CDR3 reads CASRTENNQPQHF. The CDR3 coding sequence is TGTGCCAGCAGGACGGAGAACAATCAGCCCCAGCATTTT. The full variable domain, in which reference TRBV2 and TRBJ1-5 provide the parts outside the CDR3, is EPEVTQTPSHQVTQMGQEVILRCVPISNHLYFYWYRQILGQKVEFLVSFYNNEISEKSEIFDDQFSVERPDGSNFTLKIRSTKLEDSAMYFCASRTENNQPQHFGDGTRLSIL.

CDR3 sequence: CSGLVGGANVLTF. For the CDR3, the DNA is TGCAGCGGTCTGGTTGGGGGGGCCAACGTCCTGACTTTC. J is TRBJ2-6 and V is TRBV29-1, with D unresolved. Trimming left V 7 bases short and J 4 bases short, with 11 bases between. The CDR3 contains 13 residues. The germline CDR1 and CDR2 sequences are SQVTM and ANQGSEA. The variable domain in full, with the rest retrieved from reference TRBV29-1 and TRBJ2-6, is SAVISQKPSRDICQRGTSLTIQCQVDSQVTMMFWYRQQPGQSLTLIATANQGSEATYESGFVIDKFPISRPNLTFSTLTVSNMSPEDSSIYLCSGLVGGANVLTFGAGSRLTVL.

The rearrangement uses TRBV30 and TRBJ2-1; 7 bases are shared with TRBD2. CDR1 is GTSNPN and CDR2 is SVGIG in the germline V gene (reference sequence). J lost 6 bases, V lost 3 bases, and 8 bases had no gene match. There are 14 residues in the CDR3. CDR3 in amino acids: CAWSVSGTTNEQFF. In nucleotides, the CDR3 is TGTGCCTGGAGCGTATCCGGGACTACCAATGAGCAGTTCTTC.

The chain has TRBV6-2 or TRBV6-3 and TRBJ1-5; 7 bases align to TRBD1. Trimming at V came to 6 bases and at J to 2 bases, leaving 10 bases not matched to a gene. CDR1 MNHEY and CDR2 SVGEGT come from the germline V gene. The CDR3 spans 16 residues. In DNA, the CDR3 is TGTGCCAGCAGCCCGAGGGTCGACAGGGGCAATCAGCCCCAGCATTTT. Protein: CASSPRVDRGNQPQHF.

This clone was observed a handful of times. The rearrangement joins TRBV4-3 to TRBJ2-7, with D maybe TRBD1 (6 bases). The CDR3 runs to 15 residues. The V and J ends lost 6 bases and 2 bases respectively, with 17 bases between them. Germline V lookup: CDR1 LGHNA, CDR2 YSLEER. The CDR3 nucleotides are TGCGCCAGCAGTCACTCCTCGGGACACACCTACGAGCAGTACTTC. It is translated as CASSHSSGHTYEQYF.

V gene TRBV28 combines with J gene TRBJ2-5, with D perhaps TRBD1 or TRBD2 (7 bases each). Trimming left V 6 bases short and J 2 bases short, with 13 bases between. Germline V gene lookup returns CDR1 MDHEN and CDR2 SYDVKM. CDR3 size: 14 residues. CDR3 DNA: TGTGCCAGCAGCCAGGGGGGGGAGCAAGAGACCCAGTACTTC. Encoded protein: CASSQGGEQETQYF. Together with reference TRBV28 and TRBJ2-5, the CDR3 gives the full variable domain: DVKVTQSSRYLVKRTGEKVFLECVQDMDHENMFWYRQDPGLGLRLIYFSYDVKMKEKGDIPEGYSVSREKKERFSLILESASTNQTSMYLCASSQGGEQETQYFGPGTRLLVL.

The chain uses TRBV7-8 and TRBJ2-7; D might be TRBD2 (6 bases). Trimming took off 0 bases at V and 8 bases at J, with 8 bases between the two ends. The germline V gene has CDR1 SGHVS and CDR2 FQNEAQ. CDR3 size: 12 residues. The CDR3 DNA follows: TGTGCCAGCAGCTTAGCCGGGACTCAGCAGTACTTC. It yields the protein CASSLAGTQQYF.

The V gene is TRBV6-1, the J gene TRBJ1-5; D is undetermined. Germline-derived CDR1 and CDR2 are MNHNS and SASEGT. The length of the CDR3 is 13 residues. V was clipped by 3 bases and J by 1 base, with 4 bases between them. DNA for the CDR3: TGTGCCAGCAGTGATGGGAGCAATCAGCCCCAGCATTTT. It is translated as CASSDGSNQPQHF.

V and J are TRBV11-1 and TRBJ2-1; 7 bases match TRBD2. Trimming cost V 2 bases and J 9 bases; bases outside gene matches: 13. Per germline, CDR1 SGHAT and CDR2 FQDESV (reference sequence). The CDR3 extends over 16 amino acids. Written as DNA, the CDR3 is TGTGCCAGCAGCTTACGAGTGGCGGGAGCGTTAGGTGAGCAGTTCTTC. Amino acid sequence: CASSLRVAGALGEQFF.

V usage is TRBV28 and J usage is TRBJ1-5; D not resolved. The CDR3 consists of 18 residues. V gave up 3 bases and J gave up 3 bases, with 21 bases separating them. CDR1 and CDR2 from the germline V gene are MDHEN and SYDVKM. Written as DNA, the CDR3 is TGTGCCAGCAGTTTTGACATTCCACGGAGCAGACTCAATCAGCCCCAGCATTTT. Encoded protein: CASSFDIPRSRLNQPQHF.

The V gene is TRBV5-8, the J gene TRBJ2-3; D is unclear. Germline V CDR1 and CDR2: SGHTS, YDEGEE. The CDR3 consists of 15 residues. V lost 3 bases to trimming and J lost 2 bases, with 13 bases between them. The CDR3 region has the DNA TGTGCCAGCAGCTCCTCCGATTGGGCCACAGATACGCAGTATTTT. This encodes CASSSSDWATDTQYF.

The rearrangement links TRBV12-3 or TRBV12-4 to TRBJ2-7; 8 positions agree with TRBD1. Germline trimming cut 5 bases from V and 4 bases from J; bases unmatched to any gene: 4. This CDR3 spans 13 amino acids. The CDR3 DNA is TGTGCCAGCAGTCCGGGACAGGAGTACGAGCAGTACTTC. Residues: CASSPGQEYEQYF.

J is TRBJ2-3 and V is TRBV6-2 or TRBV6-3, with 8 bases that match TRBD2. CDR1 and CDR2 (germline): MNHEY, SVGEGT. The CDR3 loop spans 14 amino acids. V shed 5 bases, J shed 8 bases, and the junction held 9 bases outside the gene matches. CDR3 sequence (DNA): TGTGCCAGCAGTCACTTAGCGGGACTAGGTACGCAGTATTTT. Its protein product is CASSHLAGLGTQYF.

This clone was picked up one time. The rearrangement joins TRBV19 to TRBJ1-1; D unclear. CDR1 and CDR2 (germline): LNHDA, SQIVND (reference sequence). The CDR3 contains 14 residues. V was clipped by 6 bases and J by 1 base, with 12 bases between them. The CDR3 here is CASSQLLRNTEAFF. Here the CDR3 DNA reads TGTGCCAGTAGCCAGTTGTTGAGGAACACTGAAGCTTTCTTT.

The rearrangement joins TRBV7-9 to TRBJ1-6, with D unresolved. The CDR3 length is 14 residues. Germline V gene lookup returns CDR1 SEHNR and CDR2 FQNEAQ (reference sequence). V was cut by 0 bases and J by 10 bases, with 10 bases left in between. The CDR3 DNA sequence: TGTGCCAGCAGCTTAGCGGGGTTAGGCTCACCCCTCCACTTT. It specifies CASSLAGLGSPLHF.

V is TRBV5-6 and J is TRBJ1-2, with 9 bases matching TRBD1. The CDR3 is 17 residues long. V lost 4 bases to trimming and J lost 1 base; unmatched junction nucleotides: 11. The germline gives CDR1 SGHDT, CDR2 YYEEEE. CDR3 region: CASSAGTGSTVNYGYTF. CDR3 nucleotides: TGTGCCAGCAGCGCCGGGACAGGGTCCACCGTTAACTATGGCTACACCTTC.

This rearrangement joins TRBV4-1 to TRBJ2-3, with D perhaps TRBD1 (5 bases). CDR1 and CDR2 (germline): MGHRA, YSYEKL. Trimming stripped 0 bases from V and 0 bases from J, with 25 bases between. The CDR3 spans 21 residues. The CDR3 region has the DNA TGCGCCAGCAGCCAAGATAAGGGGATGGTTGCAGGGCCTTTTAGCACAGATACGCAGTATTTT. Protein product: CASSQDKGMVAGPFSTDTQYF.

The chain is built from TRBV25-1 and TRBJ2-7; D is possibly TRBD2 (6 bases). CDR1 is MGHDK and CDR2 is SYGVNS in the germline V gene. CDR3 length: 15 residues. Between the trimmed V and J ends, which lost 1 base and 3 bases, there was a span of 13 bases. The CDR3 loop reads CASSESTGVGYEQYF. CDR3 DNA sequence: TGTGCCAGCAGTGAATCCACGGGAGTCGGCTACGAGCAGTACTTC.

The chain combines TRBV3-1 (or the pseudogene TRBV3-2) with TRBJ1-5; 7 positions match TRBD1. CDR1 is LGHDT, CDR2 YNNKEL, per germline (reference sequence). V was clipped by 4 bases and J by 0 bases; unmatched bases: 3. The CDR3 is 15 amino acids. CDR3 region: CASSLQGFSNQPQHF. The CDR3 DNA reads as TGTGCCAGCAGCCTACAGGGGTTTAGCAATCAGCCCCAGCATTTT.

The gene calls are TRBV4-3 and TRBJ1-4; 7 positions match TRBD1. Germline CDR1 reads LGHNA; CDR2 reads YSLEER. The CDR3 length is 16 residues. V shed 4 bases and J 4 bases; nucleotides not matched to a gene: 9. CDR3: CASSPIGGTVNEKLFF. CDR3 in DNA: TGCGCCAGCAGCCCCATCGGAGGGACAGTTAATGAAAAACTGTTTTTT.

This clone occurred once. The genes are TRBV5-1 and TRBJ1-1; TRBD1 might be the D (5 bases). CDR1 SGHRS and CDR2 YFSETQ come from the germline V gene. This CDR3 comprises 16 residues. V was shortened by 1 base and J by 1 base, with 14 bases between the two germline ends. The CDR3 spells CASSLYGHRGNTEAFF. The CDR3 DNA is TGCGCCAGCAGCTTGTACGGACACCGCGGGAACACTGAAGCTTTCTTT.

The J gene is TRBJ2-2, the V gene TRBV7-6; 13 positions agree with TRBD2. The CDR3 is 18 amino acids. Germline CDR1 is SGHVS and CDR2 is FNYEAQ. V was pared by 3 bases and J by 4 bases, with 8 bases of the junction left unmatched. In DNA form, the CDR3 reads TGTGCCAGCAGCTTCCTACTAGCGGGAGGGACGGGCACCGGGGAGCTGTTTTTT. This gives the protein CASSFLLAGGTGTGELFF.

This clone was found once. The chain combines TRBV7-8 with TRBJ1-1; D is unclear. CDR1 and CDR2 (germline): SGHVS, FQNEAQ. The CDR3 runs 14 residues. V gave up 2 bases and J gave up 1 base, with 8 bases separating them. CDR3 sequence (DNA): TGTGCCAGCAGCTTATACATGGCGAACACTGAAGCTTTCTTT. Its translation: CASSLYMANTEAFF.

The gene calls are TRBV19 and TRBJ2-6, with D uncertain. V was cut by 1 base and J by 0 bases, with 4 bases left in between. Germline values: CDR1 LNHDA, CDR2 SQIVND (reference sequence). The CDR3 extends over 15 amino acids. The CDR3: CASSIGGSGANVLTF. DNA of the CDR3: TGTGCCAGTAGTATAGGCGGCTCTGGGGCCAACGTCCTGACTTTC. The full variable domain, in which reference TRBV19 and TRBJ2-6 provide the parts outside the CDR3, is DGGITQSPKYLFRKEGQNVTLSCEQNLNHDAMYWYRQDPGQGLRLIYYSQIVNDFQKGDIAEGYSVSREKKESFPLTVTSAQKNPTAFYLCASSIGGSGANVLTFGAGSRLTVL.

The CDR3 spells CASSQVGAGGNEQFF. The DNA for the CDR3 is TGCGCCAGCAGCCAAGTGGGAGCGGGAGGTAATGAGCAGTTCTTC. V usage is TRBV4-3 and J usage is TRBJ2-1; 9 nucleotides align to TRBD2. Trimming at V came to 1 base and at J to 7 bases, leaving 5 bases not matched to a gene. CDR3 length equals 15 residues. The V gene's germline CDR1 is LGHNA and CDR2 YSLEER.

The chain has TRBV7-9 and TRBJ2-6; D gene uncertain. The germline CDR1 and CDR2 sequences are SEHNR and FQNEAQ (reference sequence). The CDR3 covers 15 residues. V shed 2 bases and J shed 0 bases, with 5 bases lying between them. The CDR3 nucleotides read TGTGCCAGCAGCTTAATTGACTCTGGGGCCAACGTCCTGACTTTC. It is translated as CASSLIDSGANVLTF.

This clone was detected a few times. V usage is TRBV28 and J usage is TRBJ1-1; no firm D call. This CDR3 is 13 amino acids long. Trimming took off 6 bases at V and 0 bases at J, with 8 bases between the two ends. Germline V gene data show CDR1 as MDHEN and CDR2 as SYDVKM. The CDR3 loop reads CASSPHVNTEAFF. DNA for the CDR3: TGTGCCAGCAGCCCTCACGTGAACACTGAAGCTTTCTTT.

The genes are TRBV30 and TRBJ1-5; 7 nucleotides match TRBD1. The junction had 5 bases not matched to a gene; V was cut back by 3 bases and J by 3 bases. From germline, CDR1 is GTSNPN and CDR2 SVGIG (reference sequence). This CDR3 has 14 amino acids. The CDR3 reads CAWSRGTVNQPQHF. The CDR3, as DNA: TGTGCCTGGAGCCGGGGGACAGTCAATCAGCCCCAGCATTTT.

V gene TRBV6-5 combines with J gene TRBJ2-1; 9 bases agree with TRBD1. Germline CDR1 MNHEY, CDR2 SVGAGI. The V segment lost 6 bases and the J segment 8 bases; nucleotides outside the gene matches: 8. The CDR3 has 14 residues. The CDR3 spells CASRQGATFHEQFF. The CDR3 coding sequence is TGTGCCAGCAGACAGGGGGCAACTTTTCATGAGCAGTTCTTC.

J is TRBJ2-5 and V is TRBV6-2 or TRBV6-3; TRBD2 agrees at 14 bases. From germline, CDR1 is MNHEY and CDR2 SVGEGT. V gave up 5 bases and J gave up 5 bases; unmatched junction bases: 7. The length of the CDR3 is 16 residues. The CDR3 region is CASSEPGLAGAETQYF. The CDR3 region has the DNA TGTGCCAGCAGTGAGCCGGGACTAGCGGGAGCCGAGACCCAGTACTTC.

The chain carries TRBV4-3 and TRBJ1-5; tentative D call: TRBD1 (5 bases). V was shortened by 0 bases and J by 4 bases, with 13 bases between the two germline ends. Germline V gene data show CDR1 as LGHNA and CDR2 as YSLEER. The CDR3 totals 16 residues. This CDR3 is CASSQDGTAVNQPQHF. The DNA for the CDR3 is TGCGCCAGCAGCCAAGATGGGACGGCGGTGAATCAGCCCCAGCATTTT.

This clone has only one observation. The rearrangement uses TRBV28 and TRBJ2-7; D unresolved. The length of the CDR3 is 16 residues. The V end was cut by 2 bases, the J end by 11 bases, with 25 bases between. CDR1 and CDR2 (germline): MDHEN, SYDVKM. The CDR3 DNA reads as TGTGCCAGCAGTTTACCCCACCGGTCCCCCTCTTCGAAGGAGTACTTC. Its protein product is CASSLPHRSPSSKEYF. Supplemented by reference TRBV28 and TRBJ2-7, the full variable domain reads DVKVTQSSRYLVKRTGEKVFLECVQDMDHENMFWYRQDPGLGLRLIYFSYDVKMKEKGDIPEGYSVSREKKERFSLILESASTNQTSMYLCASSLPHRSPSSKEYFGPGTRLTVT.